One and the same sample provided the 9 T cell receptor beta chains below, sequenced in a study of cytomegalovirus exposure and HLA in healthy donors. It was with 60 Vbeta and 13 Jbeta primers that the PCR ran. Profiled with immunoSEQ multiplex PCR; TCRdb holds only in-frame clones, not every one. The top ten hold roughly 8.3% of the sample, which has roughly 120,000 clones, roughly 71% seen once. The source material was PBMCs. The source is a man aged 18 to 35 in good health and CMV-seropositive.

A remark on this clone: The sample contains more than one DNA sequence encoding this CDR3. The chain joins TRBV5-1 to TRBJ1-2, with 8 bases fitting TRBD1. This CDR3 spans 13 amino acids. The germline gives CDR1 SGHRS, CDR2 YFSETQ. After removal of 0 bases from V and 7 bases from J, the junction contained 2 bases not matched to a gene. CDR3 nucleotide sequence: TGCGCCAGCAGCTTGGGACAGGGGATTGGCTACACCTTC. Protein product: CASSLGQGIGYTF.

The J gene is TRBJ1-3, the V gene TRBV7-2, with D perhaps TRBD1 (6 bases). Trimming took off 1 base at V and 1 base at J, with 14 bases between the two ends. Germline V gives CDR1 SGHTA, CDR2 FQGNSA. This CDR3 spans 17 amino acids. CDR3 region: CASSLGLTGKSGNTIYF. As DNA, the CDR3 is TGTGCCAGCAGCTTAGGCCTCACAGGGAAGTCTGGAAACACCATATATTTT.

This clone was observed once. The V gene is TRBV5-4, the J gene TRBJ2-1, with D possibly being TRBD2 (5 bases). The CDR3 is 15 residues long. CDR1 is SGHNT, CDR2 YYREEE, per germline (reference sequence). Trimming removed 4 bases from V and 7 bases from J, with 18 bases in between. The CDR3 DNA reads as TGTGCCAGCAGCCCCCGCGGGTTGGGGTGGAATGAGCAGTTCTTC. It is translated as CASSPRGLGWNEQFF.

A few counts support this clone. Other DNA sequences from this sample encode an identical CDR3 as well. The chain employs TRBV7-9 and TRBJ1-2; 7 positions agree with TRBD1. The CDR3 sequence is 14 residues long. The V gene's germline CDR1 is SEHNR and CDR2 FQNEAQ (reference sequence). V dropped 0 bases and J dropped 2; count of bases not matched to a gene: 0. CDR3 bases: TGTGCCAGCAGCTTAGCGGGACAGAACTATGGCTACACCTTC. The encoded protein is CASSLAGQNYGYTF.

This clone was counted a few times. This rearrangement joins TRBV28 to TRBJ2-5; TRBD2 is a possible D gene (6 bases). V shed 6 bases and J shed 2 bases, with 16 bases lying between them. The CDR3 contains 15 residues. CDR1 and CDR2 from the germline V gene are MDHEN and SYDVKM. DNA for the CDR3: TGTGCCAGCAGACCTAAACGGGACTGGCAAGAGACCCAGTACTTC. This codes for CASRPKRDWQETQYF.

The chain employs TRBV6-5 and TRBJ1-2, with D hard to call. CDR1 MNHEY and CDR2 SVGAGI come from the germline V gene. V shed 5 bases and J shed 4 bases, with 14 bases lying between them. The CDR3 is 14 amino acids. The CDR3 spells CASSPREGIYGYTF. The DNA for the CDR3 is TGTGCCAGCAGTCCCCGAGAGGGCATCTATGGCTACACCTTC.

The chain links TRBV6-1 to TRBJ2-7; weak D call: TRBD1 (6 bases). The CDR3 consists of 16 residues. Germline values: CDR1 MNHNS, CDR2 SASEGT. Trimming removed 4 bases from V and 2 bases from J, with 18 bases in between. The CDR3 loop reads CASSVTGFPNPYEQYF. The CDR3 nucleotides read TGTGCCAGCAGTGTTACAGGGTTCCCTAACCCCTACGAGCAGTACTTC.

This rearrangement joins TRBV7-9 to TRBJ2-3; 9 bases are shared with TRBD1. CDR3 length equals 15 residues. Germline assignment: CDR1 SEHNR and CDR2 FQNEAQ (reference sequence). Trimming cost V 6 bases and J 2 bases; bases outside gene matches: 6. CDR3 in DNA: TGTGCCAGCAGGACCGGGACAGGGCACACAGATACGCAGTATTTT. This encodes CASRTGTGHTDTQYF.

The V gene is TRBV6-5, the J gene TRBJ1-6, with a possible D match to TRBD1 (5 bases). The V and J ends lost 2 bases and 3 bases respectively, with 5 bases between them. The CDR3 totals 14 residues. The germline gives CDR1 MNHEY, CDR2 SVGAGI. Here the CDR3 reads CASSYDSYNSPLHF. As DNA, the CDR3 is TGTGCCAGCAGTTACGACAGCTATAATTCACCCCTCCACTTT.